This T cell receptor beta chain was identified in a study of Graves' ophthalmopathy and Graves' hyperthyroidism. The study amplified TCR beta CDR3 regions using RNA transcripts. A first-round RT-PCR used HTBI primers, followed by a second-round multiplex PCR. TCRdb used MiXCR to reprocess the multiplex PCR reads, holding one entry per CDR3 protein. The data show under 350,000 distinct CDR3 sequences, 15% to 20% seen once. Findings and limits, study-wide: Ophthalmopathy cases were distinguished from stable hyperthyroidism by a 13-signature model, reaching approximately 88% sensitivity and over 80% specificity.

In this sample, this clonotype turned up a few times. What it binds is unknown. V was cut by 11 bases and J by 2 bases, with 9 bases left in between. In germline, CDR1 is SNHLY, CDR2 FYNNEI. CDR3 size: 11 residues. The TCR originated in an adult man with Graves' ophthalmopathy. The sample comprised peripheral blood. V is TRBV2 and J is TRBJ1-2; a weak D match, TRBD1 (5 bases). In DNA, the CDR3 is TGTGCCGACCAGGGAAACTATGGCTACACCTTC. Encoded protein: CADQGNYGYTF.